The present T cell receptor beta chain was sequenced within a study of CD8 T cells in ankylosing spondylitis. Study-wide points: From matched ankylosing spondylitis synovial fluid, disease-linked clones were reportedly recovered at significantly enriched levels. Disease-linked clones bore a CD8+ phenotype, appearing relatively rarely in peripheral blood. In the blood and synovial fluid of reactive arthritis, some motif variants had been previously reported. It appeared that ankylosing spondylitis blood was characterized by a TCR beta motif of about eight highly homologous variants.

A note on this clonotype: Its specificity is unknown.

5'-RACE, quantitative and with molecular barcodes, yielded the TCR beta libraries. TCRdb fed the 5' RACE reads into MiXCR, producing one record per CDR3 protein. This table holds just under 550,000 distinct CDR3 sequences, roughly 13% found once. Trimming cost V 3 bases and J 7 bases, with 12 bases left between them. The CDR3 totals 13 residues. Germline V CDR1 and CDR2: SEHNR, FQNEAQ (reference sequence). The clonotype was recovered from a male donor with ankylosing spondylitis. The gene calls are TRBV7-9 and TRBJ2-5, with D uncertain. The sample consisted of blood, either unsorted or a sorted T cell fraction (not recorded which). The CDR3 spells CASSFAQSGTQYF. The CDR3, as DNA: TGTGCCAGCAGCTTCGCCCAGTCCGGGACCCAGTACTTC.